The following is a TCR beta chain sequence with its context. This sample is drawn from a study of blood T cell repertoires in COVID-19. Germline-derived CDR1 and CDR2 are GTSNPN and SVGIG (reference sequence). V trimming: 2 bases; J trimming: 5 bases; junction bases outside the gene matches: 12. The length of the CDR3 is 16 residues. How the authors handled the data: Estimation of nucleated cell counts was performed using reference gene primer amplification. Profiled with immunoSEQ multiplex PCR; TCRdb holds only in-frame clones, not every one. The V and J calls and clone size were taken over from that table, and D and trimming were inferred from the DNA. The sample has 150,000 to 200,000 clones; approximately 82% are singletons.

V is TRBV30 and J is TRBJ1-2, with 9 bases fitting TRBD1. The sequenced material came from peripheral blood. This receptor was obtained from a man aged 70-80 years who had recovered from COVID-19. CDR3 sequence (DNA): TGTGCCTGGAGTTTATTTATCGGGACAGGGTCGTATGGCTACACCTTC. Encoded protein: CAWSLFIGTGSYGYTF.